This TCR beta chain appears in the sequencing data of a study of blood T cell repertoires in COVID-19. At the level of the study: Italy, Spain and the United States were the sources of the convalescent and acute COVID-19 samples. The analysed material was cDNA or gDNA that came from T cells, B-cell-depleted T cells, or PBMCs.

The ends were cut back, 1 base at V and 2 bases at J, with 17 bases in the middle. Germline CDR1 reads MNHNS; CDR2 reads SASEGT. The length of the CDR3 is 17 residues. Per the authors' pipeline: Reference gene primer amplification in the assay estimated nucleated cell counts. Repertoires were generated with immunoSEQ multiplex PCR, while TCRdb's copy carries only in-frame clones and drops some. For V, J and clone size, that table is used; D and trimming come from the DNA. The table records more than 95,000 clones, about 75% of them present only once. This sequence joins TRBV6-1 and TRBJ1-2; D not certain. The source of this sequence is a woman aged 70-85 years with acute or convalescent COVID-19. The sequenced material came from peripheral blood. CDR3 region: CASSEGAFPFFNYGYTF. The DNA of the CDR3 is TGTGCCAGCAGTGAAGGGGCCTTTCCTTTTTTCAACTATGGCTACACCTTC.